Shown below are 15 T cell receptor beta chains from a single sample sequenced in a study of Ad26.COV2.S vaccination and SARS-CoV-2 variants (dated by TCRdb to the early 2020s). The protocol used for the library was the immunoSEQ multiplex PCR assay. TCRdb's version of the immuneACCESS table is confined to in-frame rearrangements and falls short of the full clone set. An unresolved V gene accounts for under half of the shortfall where checked; the remainder is of unknown origin. For this sample there are 380,000 or so clones; about 88% appear just once. Of the sample, 9.5% to 12% is held by the ten largest clones. Per the publication, the treatment or condition label means: about 20 received Ad26.COV2.S at low or high dose, single or two shots; about 5 received placebo; per-sample allocation not given. For vaccine and placebo recipients, the sequenced repertoires came from samples collected on day 63 after the first injection.

The sample here was peripheral blood, taken in a trial of Ad26.COV2.S vaccine versus placebo. These receptors all come from a person aged 18-65 years who received the Ad26.COV2.S COVID-19 vaccine or a placebo.

V and J are TRBV6-2 or TRBV6-3 and TRBJ2-3, with a weak D call TRBD2 (6 bases). The CDR3 is made up of 15 amino acids. Trimming removed 2 bases from V and 3 bases from J, with 12 bases in between. Germline V CDR1 and CDR2: MNHEY, SVGEGT. The CDR3 DNA reads TGTGCCAGCAGTTACGGGGCGGGGAGTACAGATACGCAGTATTTT. Translating it yields CASSYGAGSTDTQYF.

This clone is a singleton in its sample. The rearrangement links TRBV19 to TRBJ2-5; 10 positions match TRBD2. Germline CDR1 reads LNHDA; CDR2 reads SQIVND (reference sequence). Trimming removed 6 bases from V and 1 base from J; junction bases left unmatched: 8. CDR3 size: 16 residues. CDR3 coding DNA: TGTGCCAGTAGCCGGGGGGTAGCGGGAGGCCAAGAGACCCAGTACTTC. As protein: CASSRGVAGGQETQYF.

This sequence joins TRBV12-3 or TRBV12-4 and TRBJ2-1, with 7 bases lining up with TRBD2. J gave up 7 bases and V 5 bases, and 5 bases lay outside the gene matches. This CDR3 has 13 amino acids. The CDR3 loop reads CASSRLAVNEQFF. In nucleotides, the CDR3 is TGTGCCAGCAGTCGACTAGCTGTAAATGAGCAGTTCTTC.

V and J are TRBV2 and TRBJ2-1; a possible D gene is TRBD1 (6 bases). V lost 2 bases to trimming and J lost 4 bases, with 21 bases between them. This CDR3 has 18 amino acids. Germline V gene lookup returns CDR1 SNHLY and CDR2 FYNNEI. CDR3 DNA sequence: TGTGCCAGCAGTGAATCCCTGGTGACAGGCCCCGCTTACAATGAGCAGTTCTTC. It codes for CASSESLVTGPAYNEQFF. The variable domain in full, completed from reference TRBV2 and TRBJ2-1, reads EPEVTQTPSHQVTQMGQEVILRCVPISNHLYFYWYRQILGQKVEFLVSFYNNEISEKSEIFDDQFSVERPDGSNFTLKIRSTKLEDSAMYFCASSESLVTGPAYNEQFFGPGTRLTVL.

Note on this clone: This sample also contains other DNA sequences that code for the same CDR3. The V gene is TRBV2, the J gene TRBJ2-7; D is unresolved. CDR1 and CDR2 from the germline V gene are SNHLY and FYNNEI. The CDR3 runs to 12 residues. Deletions cut 2 bases from V and 1 base from J, with 3 bases between. The CDR3 region is CASSEQSYEQYF. In DNA form, the CDR3 reads TGTGCCAGCAGTGAACAGTCCTACGAGCAGTACTTC.

V is TRBV3-1 (or the pseudogene TRBV3-2) and J is TRBJ2-3, with 9 bases identical to TRBD2. The trim removed 3 bases at V and 5 bases at J, leaving 6 bases unmatched. Germline V gives CDR1 LGHDT, CDR2 YNNKEL (reference sequence). CDR3 length: 15 amino acids. CDR3 protein: CASSQRGGQGDTQYF. In DNA form, the CDR3 reads TGTGCCAGCAGCCAGCGGGGGGGCCAAGGAGATACGCAGTATTTT.

The rearrangement links TRBV29-1 to TRBJ2-4; the match to TRBD1 covers 9 bases. Germline CDR1 and CDR2: SQVTM and ANQGSEA. The V segment lost 6 bases and the J segment 9 bases; nucleotides outside the gene matches: 9. The CDR3 has 13 residues. CDR3 nucleotides: TGCAGCGTGACTGGACAGGGGATTGGCATTCAGTACTTC. Residues: CSVTGQGIGIQYF.

The chain joins TRBV7-9 to TRBJ1-2, with D maybe TRBD1 (6 bases). Germline CDR1 SEHNR, CDR2 FQNEAQ (reference sequence). This CDR3 spans 15 amino acids. V was clipped by 0 bases and J by 4 bases, with 12 bases between them. The CDR3 loop is CASSLAGGQPYGYTF. The CDR3 bases are TGTGCCAGCAGCTTAGCCGGTGGACAGCCCTATGGCTACACCTTC.

The V and J genes are TRBV5-6 and TRBJ1-2, with 7 bases identical to TRBD1. This CDR3 spans 16 amino acids. Germline-derived CDR1 and CDR2 are SGHDT and YYEEEE. Germline trimming cut 4 bases from V and 2 bases from J; bases unmatched to any gene: 11. CDR3 residues: CASSPEETGRNYGYTF. The CDR3 nucleotides read TGTGCCAGCAGCCCGGAAGAGACAGGGAGGAACTATGGCTACACCTTC.

This clone was seen only a few times. V and J are TRBV6-5 and TRBJ1-2; possible D gene TRBD1, 5 bases. The V end was cut by 5 bases, the J end by 2 bases, with 12 bases between. Germline-derived CDR1 and CDR2 are MNHEY and SVGAGI. This CDR3 comprises 14 residues. The CDR3 spells CASSPWGENYGYTF. CDR3 sequence (DNA): TGTGCCAGCAGTCCCTGGGGGGAAAACTATGGCTACACCTTC.

This clone was seen only once. The genes are TRBV13 and TRBJ2-5, with D unresolved. The germline V and J ends were trimmed by 4 bases and 0 bases, with 9 bases remaining between them. The CDR3 covers 14 residues. Germline assignment: CDR1 PRHDT and CDR2 FYEKMQ (reference sequence). The CDR3 region is CASSSQRYQETQYF. CDR3 DNA sequence: TGTGCCAGCAGCTCCCAGAGGTACCAAGAGACCCAGTACTTC.

The chain has TRBV27 and TRBJ1-4; 7 nucleotides agree with TRBD1. Germline CDR1 is MNHEY and CDR2 is SMNVEV (reference sequence). The CDR3 has 12 amino acids. V shed 9 bases and J 7 bases; nucleotides not matched to a gene: 5. The CDR3 spells CARAGQAEKLFF. In nucleotides, the CDR3 is TGTGCCAGGGCTGGACAGGCTGAAAAACTGTTTTTT. The entire variable domain, with the rest obtained from reference TRBV27 and TRBJ1-4, is as follows: EAQVTQNPRYLITVTGKKLTVTCSQNMNHEYMSWYRQDPGLGLRQIYYSMNVEVTDKGDVPEGYKVSRKEKRNFPLILESPSPNQTSLYFCARAGQAEKLFFGSGTQLSVL.

This chain connects TRBV7-2 to TRBJ2-7; the match to TRBD1 covers 7 bases. Germline V gene sequence: CDR1 SGHTA, CDR2 FQGNSA. The CDR3 contains 15 residues. Losses at the gene ends were 5 bases for V and 0 bases for J; bases not matched to a gene: 7. The CDR3 reads CASSLIGQDSYEQYF. In DNA form, the CDR3 reads TGTGCCAGCAGCCTGATAGGACAGGACTCCTACGAGCAGTACTTC.

The gene calls are TRBV27 and TRBJ2-5, with 9 bases that match TRBD2. CDR3 size: 18 residues. CDR1 is MNHEY, CDR2 SMNVEV, per germline (reference sequence). J gave up 3 bases and V 6 bases, and 17 bases lay outside the gene matches. CDR3 bases: TGTGCCAGCAGCCCCTTGCGGGGGGGCCGAAATACGAAAGAGACCCAGTACTTC. Protein sequence: CASSPLRGGRNTKETQYF.

V and J are TRBV27 and TRBJ1-2, with D perhaps matching TRBD1 (5 bases). Trimming took off 4 bases at V and 4 bases at J, with 22 bases between the two ends. The CDR3 extends over 17 amino acids. The V gene's germline CDR1 is MNHEY and CDR2 SMNVEV (reference sequence). The CDR3 nucleotides are TGTGCCAGCAGTTCGTACCCCTCGGGGCAACCCCCCTATGGCTACACCTTC. It specifies CASSSYPSGQPPYGYTF.